The clone carrying this T cell receptor beta chain was observed at least ten times. Its antigen is unknown. The CDR3 is 15 amino acids. The V end lost 1 base, the J end lost 8 bases, and 14 bases lay between the germline ends. Per the germline V gene, CDR1 is MNHEY and CDR2 is SVGAGI. These data come from a study of cytomegalovirus exposure and HLA in healthy donors. For the study at large: Earlier sequencing of about 179 million T cells yielded 120 million or so unique TCR beta sequences.

In the PCR, 60 Vbeta and 13 Jbeta primers were used. Sequencing used immunoSEQ multiplex PCR; TCRdb keeps in-frame clones, though not all of them. The profile shows 210,000 or so clones, 77% of them singletons. The study, taken as a whole, reports: Later analysis suggested most CMV-associated TCR beta chains were HLA-restricted.

Sequencing used PBMCs. J is TRBJ1-4 and V is TRBV6-5; D might be TRBD1 (6 bases). This TCR was sampled from a woman in her sixties in good health and CMV-seropositive. The CDR3 coding sequence is TGTGCCAGCAGTTACTTCAGGGGAACGCGCGAAAAACTGTTTTTT. Residues: CASSYFRGTREKLFF.